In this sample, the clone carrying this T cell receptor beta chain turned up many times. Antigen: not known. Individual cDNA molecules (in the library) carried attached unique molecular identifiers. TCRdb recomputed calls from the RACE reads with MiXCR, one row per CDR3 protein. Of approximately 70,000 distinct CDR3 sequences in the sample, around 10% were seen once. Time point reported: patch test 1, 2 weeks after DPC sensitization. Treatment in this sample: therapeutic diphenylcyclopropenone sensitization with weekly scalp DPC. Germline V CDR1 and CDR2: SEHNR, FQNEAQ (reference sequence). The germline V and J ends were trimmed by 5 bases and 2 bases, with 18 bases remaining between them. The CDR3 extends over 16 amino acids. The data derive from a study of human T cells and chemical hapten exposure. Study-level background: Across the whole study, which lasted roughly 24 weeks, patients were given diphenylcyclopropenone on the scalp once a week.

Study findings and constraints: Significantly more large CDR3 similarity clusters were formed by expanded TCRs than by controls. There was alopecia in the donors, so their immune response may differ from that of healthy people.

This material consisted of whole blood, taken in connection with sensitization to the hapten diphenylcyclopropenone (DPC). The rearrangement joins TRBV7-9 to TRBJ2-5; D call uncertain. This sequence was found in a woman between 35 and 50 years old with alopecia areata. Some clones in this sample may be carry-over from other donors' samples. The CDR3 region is CASSPLSRAAQETQYF. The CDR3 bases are TGTGCCAGCAGCCCCTTAAGTCGGGCGGCACAAGAGACCCAGTACTTC.